The entry below gives a single T cell receptor beta chain sequence along with its context. Its antigen is not known. Sequencing used immunoSEQ multiplex PCR; TCRdb keeps in-frame clones, though not all of them. This sample has 90,000 to 140,000 clones, with approximately 89% found just once. These data come from a study of PD-1 blockade in classical Hodgkin lymphoma. General study results and limits: Healthy donors were reported to have higher baseline TCR diversity than newly diagnosed patients. Possible causes of repertoire differences, disease activity or prior therapy, remain undefined.

Germline values: CDR1 MGHDK, CDR2 SYGVNS. This CDR3 region has 15 residues. V shed 5 bases, J shed 5 bases, and the junction held 4 bases outside the gene matches. Time point given: cycle 4 day 1 (C4D1), after five to seven weeks of nivolumab. Following autologous stem cell transplantation, relapse occurred in every patient, and exposure to brentuximab vedotin varied. The chain recombines TRBV25-1 with TRBJ2-2; 11 bases match TRBD2. The specimen comprised peripheral blood mononuclear cells (PBMCs), sampled before the fourth cycle of nivolumab. The clonotype comes from a human donor with classical Hodgkin lymphoma. In DNA, the CDR3 is TGTGCCAGCAGTACGGGACTAGCGGTGACCGGGGAGCTGTTTTTT. Its protein is CASSTGLAVTGELFF.